Following are 2 T cell receptor beta chains from one sample sequenced in a study of tumor-infiltrating lymphocytes in primary liver carcinoma. Researchers generated TCR beta cDNA from 500 ng of total RNA, relying on a constant-region primer. Three rounds of nested multiplex PCR with slightly modified ARM-PCR produced TCR beta libraries. The first two PCR rounds used TRBV1-TRBV30 forward primers with a C-beta reverse primer, about 10 cycles each. One entry per CDR3 protein, called by TCRdb with MiXCR from the multiplex PCR reads. The sample includes over 250,000 distinct CDR3 sequences, about three fifths of them seen just once. Unsorted whole blood yielded the blood RNA, and germline DNA was also extracted. The source material was peripheral blood. Receptors were obtained from a woman between 25 and 40 years old with primary liver carcinoma and hepatitis B virus infection.

Notes on this clonotype: In this CDR3 the conserved last residue, phenylalanine or tryptophan, is missing, so a read error is likely. V usage is TRBV11-2 and J usage is TRBJ2-5, with TRBD1 matching 7 bases. CDR1 is SGHAT and CDR2 is FQNNGV in the germline V gene. The J segment lost 2 bases and the V segment lost 1 base, leaving 4 bases of the junction unmatched. This CDR3 region has 15 residues. CDR3 coding DNA: TGTGCCAGCAGCTTAGCCCAGACAGGGCAAGAGACCCAGTACCTC. Protein: CASSLAQTGQETQYL.

There are a few counts of this clonotype. V and J are TRBV28 and TRBJ2-7, with 10 bases lining up with TRBD1. This CDR3 is built from 15 residues. Losses at the gene ends were 0 bases for V and 3 bases for J; bases not matched to a gene: 2. The germline V gene encodes CDR1 MDHEN and CDR2 SYDVKM. The DNA for the CDR3 is TGTGCCAGCAGTTTATGGGGGGACAGGGGCTACGAGCAGTACTTC. This gives the protein CASSLWGDRGYEQYF. The full variable domain, completed using reference TRBV28 and TRBJ2-7, is DVKVTQSSRYLVKRTGEKVFLECVQDMDHENMFWYRQDPGLGLRLIYFSYDVKMKEKGDIPEGYSVSREKKERFSLILESASTNQTSMYLCASSLWGDRGYEQYFGPGTRLTVT.